The rows below give T cell receptor beta chains drawn from one sample of a study of T cell repertoires in cytomegalovirus infection. TCRdb recomputed calls from the reads with MiXCR, one row per CDR3 protein. The repertoire holds about 700,000 distinct CDR3 sequences, roughly 30% seen once, with roughly 18% in the top ten. These receptors' antigens are unknown. The sequences come from cultured PBMCs, collected from culture after CMV antigen stimulation. The receptors were sampled from a human donor in good health (CMV status not recorded). Some clones in this sample may be carry-over from other donors' samples. Both conserved end residues are trimmed from each CDR3. D genes are given only for firm matches.

v_gene	d_gene	j_gene	CDR3aa
TRBV7-2	-	TRBJ1-2	ASSLAGEGFYGYT
TRBV7-2	-	TRBJ1-5	ASSLSWGNQPQH
TRBV7-8	TRBD1	TRBJ2-5	ASSPDRDKETQY
TRBV6-5	-	TRBJ2-5	ASSYFQGGIETQY
TRBV12-3/TRBV12-4	-	TRBJ2-3	ASSPQAGSTDTQY
TRBV5-1	TRBD2	TRBJ2-1	ASSLGGTSGIYEQF
TRBV6-6	-	TRBJ1-2	ASSPPPGGGYT
TRBV7-7	-	TRBJ2-2	ASSLLSGVGNTGELF
TRBV7-9	-	TRBJ2-6	ASSTRQFRDNVLT
TRBV2	TRBD1	TRBJ2-7	ATRQGPYEQY
TRBV20-1	-	TRBJ2-7	SAIQSSYEQY
TRBV7-2	-	TRBJ2-5	ASSSSGETQY
TRBV7-2	TRBD2	TRBJ2-7	ASSLAWSGGTPYEQY
TRBV4-1	-	TRBJ2-1	ASSQTPGLEYNEQF
TRBV7-2	TRBD2	TRBJ2-2	ASRVTSGPAELF
TRBV18	-	TRBJ2-1	ASSPEQDNEQF
TRBV7-8	-	TRBJ2-7	ASSLGPEGREQY
TRBV5-1	TRBD2	TRBJ2-1	ASRSEEAAGGPF
TRBV7-2	-	TRBJ2-5	ASSFSPGTQETQY
TRBV11-2	-	TRBJ2-3	ASSFELNPTDTQY
TRBV4-1	TRBD1	TRBJ1-1	ASSQDVRQGANTEAF
TRBV7-8	TRBD1	TRBJ2-1	AITRTGESYNEQF
TRBV6-6	-	TRBJ1-2	ASRAGYGYT
TRBV12-5	TRBD2	TRBJ2-1	ASGYLRTSGASLEQF
TRBV6-1	TRBD2	TRBJ2-1	ASSALRLAGAAF
TRBV29-1	TRBD1	TRBJ2-3	SVHGQGADTQY
TRBV4-1	TRBD1	TRBJ1-4	ASSLQGASEKLF
TRBV5-1	TRBD1	TRBJ1-1	ASSLGQGETAF
TRBV28	-	TRBJ1-2	ASSLYEEFTYGYT
TRBV7-2	TRBD1	TRBJ1-5	ASSFNPGQGHQPQH
TRBV7-2	-	TRBJ2-5	ASSFGSGTAETQY
TRBV6-2/TRBV6-3	-	TRBJ2-1	ASKDTYNEQF
TRBV2	-	TRBJ1-1	ASSSVTSETEAF
TRBV9	-	TRBJ2-7	ASSVEGNSFAEQY
TRBV10-3	-	TRBJ2-3	AISESGTLDTQY
TRBV11-2	-	TRBJ2-3	ASSFAGTWEDTQY
TRBV10-3	TRBD2	TRBJ2-1	AITAGTTYNEQF
TRBV10-3	-	TRBJ2-1	AISETGQFNEQF
TRBV7-2	-	TRBJ1-2	ASSSRQARSNYGYT
TRBV5-4	-	TRBJ1-2	ASSLDRADTGYT
TRBV10-2	-	TRBJ2-1	ASSDRSSGRLEEQF
TRBV5-4	TRBD1	TRBJ2-4	ASSSQGADIQY
TRBV5-1	-	TRBJ1-6	ASSSGHAGSPLH
TRBV25-1	-	TRBJ1-2	ASSEYGVEGYT
TRBV6-6	TRBD1	TRBJ2-5	ASSYGTGGMKTQY
TRBV28	-	TRBJ2-2	ASRGAGMNTGELF
TRBV7-2	-	TRBJ2-3	ASSPSGRALRPDTQY
TRBV4-1	-	TRBJ2-7	ASSQEGGATYEQY
TRBV20-1	-	TRBJ2-1	SARNWDGAKLYNEQF
TRBV18	-	TRBJ2-2	ASSPPSQGGELF
TRBV4-3	TRBD1	TRBJ1-5	ASSQGGTGVNQPQH
TRBV19	-	TRBJ2-7	ASSIVQGGSYEQY
TRBV7-2	TRBD2	TRBJ2-7	ASSSEAGTLYEQY
TRBV7-2	-	TRBJ2-7	ASSLDNGGYEQY